The source of this TCR beta chain is a study of CD8 T cells in ankylosing spondylitis. A quantitative 5'-RACE method, one with molecular barcodes, was used to make TCR beta libraries. TCRdb redid the calling of the 5' RACE reads with MiXCR, one entry per CDR3 protein. The table records approximately 290,000 distinct CDR3 sequences, less than 25% of them present only once. CDR1 is MNHNY, CDR2 SVGAGI, per germline (reference sequence). J was trimmed by 5 bases and V by 5 bases; bases with no gene match: 3. There are 13 residues in the CDR3. Broader study findings: Reportedly, significant enrichment of disease-linked clones occurred in matched ankylosing spondylitis synovial fluid. A TCR beta motif of 7 or 8 highly homologous variants appeared characteristic of ankylosing spondylitis blood.

There are a few counts of this clonotype. Its specificity is not known. The V gene is TRBV6-6, the J gene TRBJ1-1, with 9 bases identical to TRBD1. Sample: blood, either unsorted or a sorted T cell fraction (not recorded which). The origin of this receptor is a female donor with ankylosing spondylitis or in good health (not recorded which). The CDR3 region is CASSMDRGTEAFF. Written as DNA, the CDR3 is TGTGCCAGCAGTATGGACAGGGGAACTGAAGCTTTCTTT.